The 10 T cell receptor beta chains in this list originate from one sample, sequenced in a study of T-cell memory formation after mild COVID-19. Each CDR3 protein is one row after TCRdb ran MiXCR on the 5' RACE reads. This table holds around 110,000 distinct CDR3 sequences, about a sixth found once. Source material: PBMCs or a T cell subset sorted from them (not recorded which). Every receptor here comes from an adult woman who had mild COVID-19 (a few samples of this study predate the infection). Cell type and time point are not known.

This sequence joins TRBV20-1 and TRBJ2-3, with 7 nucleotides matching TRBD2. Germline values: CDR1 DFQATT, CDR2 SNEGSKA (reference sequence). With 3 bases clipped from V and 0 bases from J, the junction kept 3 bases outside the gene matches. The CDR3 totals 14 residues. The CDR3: CSASGGWSTDTQYF. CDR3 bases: TGCAGTGCTAGCGGGGGGTGGAGCACAGATACGCAGTATTTT.

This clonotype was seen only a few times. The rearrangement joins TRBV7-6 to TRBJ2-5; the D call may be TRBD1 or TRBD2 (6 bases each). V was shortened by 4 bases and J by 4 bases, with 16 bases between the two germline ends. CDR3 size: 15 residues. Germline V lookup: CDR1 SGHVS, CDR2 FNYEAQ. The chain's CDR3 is CASSSNWGAGETQYF. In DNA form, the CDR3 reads TGTGCCAGCAGCTCCAATTGGGGGGCAGGAGAGACCCAGTACTTC.

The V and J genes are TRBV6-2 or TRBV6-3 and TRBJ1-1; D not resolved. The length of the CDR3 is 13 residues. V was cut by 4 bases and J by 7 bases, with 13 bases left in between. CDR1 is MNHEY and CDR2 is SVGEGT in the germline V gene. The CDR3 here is CASSLAARGEAFF. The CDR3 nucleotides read TGTGCCAGCAGTTTGGCGGCCCGCGGTGAAGCTTTCTTT.

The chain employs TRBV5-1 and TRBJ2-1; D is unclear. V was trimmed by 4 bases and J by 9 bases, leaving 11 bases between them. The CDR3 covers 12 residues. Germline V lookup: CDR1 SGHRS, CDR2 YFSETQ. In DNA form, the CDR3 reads TGCGCCAGCAGCGCCGCCATCCGTGAGCAGTTCTTC. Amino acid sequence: CASSAAIREQFF.

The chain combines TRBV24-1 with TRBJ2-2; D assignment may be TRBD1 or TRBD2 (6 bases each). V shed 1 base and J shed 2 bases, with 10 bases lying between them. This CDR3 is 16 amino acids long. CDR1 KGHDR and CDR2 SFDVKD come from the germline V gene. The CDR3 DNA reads TGTGCCACCAGTGATTTAGGGGGACTCAACACCGGGGAGCTGTTTTTT. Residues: CATSDLGGLNTGELFF.

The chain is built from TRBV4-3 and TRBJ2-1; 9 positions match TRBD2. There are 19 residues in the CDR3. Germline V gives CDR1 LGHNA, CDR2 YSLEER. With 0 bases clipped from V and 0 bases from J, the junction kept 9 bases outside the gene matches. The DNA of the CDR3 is TGCGCCAGCAGCCAAGATATGGGACTAGCCGCTAGCTCCTACAATGAGCAGTTCTTC. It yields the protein CASSQDMGLAASSYNEQFF.

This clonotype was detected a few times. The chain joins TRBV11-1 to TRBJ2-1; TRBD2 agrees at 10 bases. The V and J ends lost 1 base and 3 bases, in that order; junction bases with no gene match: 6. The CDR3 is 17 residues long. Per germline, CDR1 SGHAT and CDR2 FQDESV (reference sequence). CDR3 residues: CASSLDVAGGGYNEQFF. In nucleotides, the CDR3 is TGTGCCAGCAGCTTAGACGTAGCGGGGGGTGGCTACAATGAGCAGTTCTTC.

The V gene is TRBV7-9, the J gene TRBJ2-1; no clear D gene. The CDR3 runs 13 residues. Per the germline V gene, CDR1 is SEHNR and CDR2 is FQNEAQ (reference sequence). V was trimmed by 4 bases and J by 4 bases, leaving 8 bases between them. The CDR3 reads CASSSLTYNEQFF. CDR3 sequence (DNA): TGTGCCAGCAGCTCCCTGACTTACAATGAGCAGTTCTTC.

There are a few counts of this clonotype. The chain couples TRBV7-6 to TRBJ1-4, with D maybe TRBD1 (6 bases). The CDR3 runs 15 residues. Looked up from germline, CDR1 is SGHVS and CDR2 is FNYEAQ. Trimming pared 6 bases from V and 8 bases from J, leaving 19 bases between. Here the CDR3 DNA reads TGTGCCAGCAGTCCAACCCGGGACAAGCGGGAAAAACTGTTTTTT. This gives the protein CASSPTRDKREKLFF.

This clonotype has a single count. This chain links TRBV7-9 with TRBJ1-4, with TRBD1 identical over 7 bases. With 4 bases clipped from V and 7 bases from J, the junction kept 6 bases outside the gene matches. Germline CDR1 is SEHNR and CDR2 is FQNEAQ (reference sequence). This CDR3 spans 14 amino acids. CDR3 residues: CASSSSTGREKLFF. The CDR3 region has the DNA TGTGCCAGCAGCTCTTCGACAGGGCGTGAAAAACTGTTTTTT.